The 6 T cell receptor beta chains presented below share a single source sample, sequenced in a study of metastatic and nonmetastatic thyroid tumors. Patients underwent thyroid surgery, and none had received any treatment before it. TCRdb recomputed clones from the PCR reads via MiXCR. The data hold around 30,000 clones, with about 4.1% observed a single time. The sample was blood. These receptors were taken from a female donor with papillary thyroid cancer or a benign thyroid nodule (not recorded which). Some clones in this sample may be carry-over from other donors' samples.

This clone was observed many times. The rearrangement joins TRBV6-1 to TRBJ1-4, with 11 bases identical to TRBD1. The CDR3 has 15 residues. J gave up 5 bases and V 5 bases, and 4 bases lay outside the gene matches. Germline assignment: CDR1 MNHNS and CDR2 SASEGT. The CDR3 nucleotides are TGTGCCAGCAGTTTGGGACAGGGGGGAAATGAAAAACTGTTTTTT. It codes for CASSLGQGGNEKLFF.

This clone appeared many times. V usage is TRBV29-1 and J usage is TRBJ1-1; tentative D call: TRBD1 (6 bases). This CDR3 has 13 residues. Germline V gene data show CDR1 as SQVTM and CDR2 as ANQGSEA. Between the trimmed V and J ends, which lost 7 bases and 4 bases, there was a span of 16 bases. CDR3 nucleotides: TGCAGCGGGGGTCTGGGGGCAAGCACTGAAGCTTTCTTT. Protein: CSGGLGASTEAFF.

This clone was seen many times. The rearrangement joins TRBV20-1 to TRBJ2-7, with 7 positions matching TRBD2. Trimming at V came to 4 bases and at J to 2 bases, leaving 11 bases not matched to a gene. The CDR3 is 15 amino acids. Germline values: CDR1 DFQATT, CDR2 SNEGSKA (reference sequence). The DNA of the CDR3 is TGCAGTGCTACAAAGCCGGGACTACCGCCCTACGAGCAGTACTTC. Amino acids: CSATKPGLPPYEQYF.

This chain connects TRBV19 to TRBJ2-1, with 9 bases fitting TRBD2. Trimming cost V 3 bases and J 8 bases; bases outside gene matches: 11. Germline CDR1 and CDR2: LNHDA and SQIVND (reference sequence). The CDR3 contains 16 residues. For the CDR3, the DNA is TGTGCCAGTAGTATTCAGGGGCCTAGCGGGAATCATGAGCAGTTCTTC. Residues: CASSIQGPSGNHEQFF.

Comments on this clone: Since a much larger clone is just one base distant, this may be a read error. The J gene is TRBJ2-5, the V gene TRBV5-1, with 7 bases that match TRBD1. CDR3 length: 13 amino acids. V lost 4 bases, J lost 6 bases, and 6 bases stayed unmatched. The germline gives CDR1 SGHRS, CDR2 YFSETQ. Here the CDR3 reads CASSRGQQKTQYF. The CDR3 DNA reads TGCGCCAGCAGCCGGGGACAGCAAAAGACCCAGTACTTC.

This clone appeared a few times. V usage is TRBV28 and J usage is TRBJ2-7; 11 positions match TRBD1. J lost 3 bases, V lost 3 bases, and 4 bases had no gene match. This CDR3 has 15 residues. CDR1 and CDR2 from the germline V gene are MDHEN and SYDVKM. The CDR3 loop reads CASSLRGTGGYEQYF. The DNA for the CDR3 is TGTGCCAGCAGTTTGCGTGGGACAGGGGGCTACGAGCAGTACTTC. The complete variable domain, with remaining parts taken from reference TRBV28 and TRBJ2-7, reads DVKVTQSSRYLVKRTGEKVFLECVQDMDHENMFWYRQDPGLGLRLIYFSYDVKMKEKGDIPEGYSVSREKKERFSLILESASTNQTSMYLCASSLRGTGGYEQYFGPGTRLTVT.